This passage covers 18 T cell receptor beta chains from one sample sequenced in a study of blood T cell repertoires in COVID-19. Clones were sequenced by immunoSEQ multiplex PCR, and TCRdb holds only the in-frame ones, with some missing. The profile shows roughly 280,000 clones, about 85% of them singletons. Input material: peripheral blood. The receptors were sampled from a man younger than 35 with active or convalescent COVID-19.

V usage is TRBV9 and J usage is TRBJ1-2; D possibly corresponds to TRBD1 (5 bases). V gave up 0 bases and J gave up 5 bases, with 11 bases separating them. Germline CDR1 and CDR2: SGDLS and YYNGEE. This CDR3 comprises 14 residues. The CDR3 sequence: CASSVDGEGYGYTF. The CDR3 DNA follows: TGTGCCAGCAGCGTAGACGGGGAGGGGTATGGCTACACCTTC.

This clone was detected many times. This chain joins TRBV3-1 (or the pseudogene TRBV3-2) and TRBJ2-3; 7 bases align to TRBD1. The CDR3 extends over 15 amino acids. Germline CDR1 and CDR2: LGHDT and YNNKEL (reference sequence). The V gene end was trimmed by 2 bases and the J gene end by 1 base; junction bases not matched to a gene: 3. The CDR3 reads CASSQRQGGTDTQYF. CDR3 nucleotides: TGTGCCAGCAGCCAAAGGCAGGGGGGCACAGATACGCAGTATTTT.

This clone has only one observation. The chain joins TRBV7-2 to TRBJ1-2; D not resolved. Germline lookup yields CDR1 SGHTA and CDR2 FQGNSA. The CDR3 totals 13 residues. V dropped 4 bases and J dropped 2 bases, with 8 bases sitting between them. In DNA form, the CDR3 reads TGTGCCAGCAGCTCCGGACTCAACTATGGCTACACCTTC. Amino acids: CASSSGLNYGYTF.

The count of this clone is one. The rearrangement uses TRBV12-3 or TRBV12-4 and TRBJ1-2; maybe TRBD1 (5 bases). V lost 6 bases, J lost 8 bases, and 13 bases lay in between. There are 12 residues in the CDR3. CDR3 DNA: TGTGCCAGCAGGATAGGGACTAGGGGCTACACCTTC. The encoded protein is CASRIGTRGYTF.

This chain joins TRBV7-2 and TRBJ2-7, with TRBD2 matching 9 bases. This CDR3 region has 16 residues. The trim removed 5 bases at V and 2 bases at J, leaving 10 bases unmatched. Germline V CDR1 and CDR2: SGHTA, FQGNSA. DNA of the CDR3: TGTGCCAGCAGCGCAACTAGCGGGCTCCACCCCTACGAGCAGTACTTC. Translated: CASSATSGLHPYEQYF.

In this sample, this clone turned up once. V and J are TRBV10-2 and TRBJ1-1, with D perhaps TRBD1 (5 bases). CDR1 is WSHSY, CDR2 SAAADI, per germline. Trimming stripped 3 bases from V and 5 bases from J, with 10 bases between. The CDR3 contains 13 residues. CDR3 bases: TGCGCCAGCAGTGAAGCAGGGTCGACTGAAGCTTTCTTT. It specifies CASSEAGSTEAFF.

In its sample, this clone was seen once. The rearrangement uses TRBV5-1 and TRBJ2-3; TRBD1 matches at 12 bases. This CDR3 has 15 residues. Germline V CDR1 and CDR2: SGHRS, YFSETQ. The V gene end was trimmed by 2 bases and the J gene end by 4 bases; junction bases not matched to a gene: 2. The CDR3 protein is CASSLRDRGPDTQYF. The CDR3 DNA follows: TGCGCCAGCAGCTTACGGGACAGGGGGCCAGATACGCAGTATTTT.

V gene TRBV30 combines with J gene TRBJ2-2, with D hard to call. V dropped 6 bases and J dropped 2 bases, with 4 bases sitting between them. Per germline, CDR1 GTSNPN and CDR2 SVGIG (reference sequence). This CDR3 contains 11 residues. The CDR3 coding sequence is TGTGCCTGCCAAAACACCGGGGAGCTGTTTTTT. Its protein is CACQNTGELFF.

V and J are TRBV9 and TRBJ2-1; 9 bases align to TRBD2. The junction had 4 bases not matched to a gene; V was cut back by 2 bases and J by 4 bases. Germline V lookup: CDR1 SGDLS, CDR2 YYNGEE. This CDR3 is built from 15 residues. The CDR3 is CASSVSGGRYNEQFF. DNA for the CDR3: TGTGCCAGCAGCGTGAGCGGGGGGAGGTACAATGAGCAGTTCTTC.

V and J are TRBV28 and TRBJ1-2, with 9 bases fitting TRBD1. CDR3 size: 13 residues. Germline V lookup: CDR1 MDHEN, CDR2 SYDVKM. Trimming at V came to 3 bases and at J to 7 bases, leaving 3 bases not matched to a gene. DNA of the CDR3: TGTGCCAGCAGTTTCCTACAGGGGGCTGGCTACACCTTC. This codes for CASSFLQGAGYTF.

This chain uses TRBV30 with TRBJ1-2, with D hard to call. CDR1 and CDR2 from the germline V gene are GTSNPN and SVGIG (reference sequence). The CDR3 loop spans 11 amino acids. Trimming cost V 4 bases and J 1 base, with 4 bases left between them. The DNA of the CDR3 is TGTGCCTGGACCTATAACTATGGCTACACCTTC. Encoded protein: CAWTYNYGYTF. The variable domain in full, completed from reference TRBV30 and TRBJ1-2, reads SQTIHQWPATLVQPVGSPLSLECTVEGTSNPNLYWYRQAAGRGLQLLFYSVGIGQISSEVPQNLSASRPQDRQFILSSKKLLLSDSGFYLCAWTYNYGYTFGSGTRLTVV.

This sequence joins TRBV27 and TRBJ2-1; D is unclear. Germline values: CDR1 MNHEY, CDR2 SMNVEV (reference sequence). The CDR3 covers 12 residues. V dropped 5 bases and J dropped 10 bases, with 12 bases sitting between them. DNA for the CDR3: TGTGCCAGCAGTCGCACCGCCAGAGAGCAGTTCTTC. It yields the protein CASSRTAREQFF.

The chain carries TRBV11-3 and TRBJ1-6; 7 bases fit TRBD1. The CDR3 contains 13 residues. Germline V CDR1 and CDR2: SGHNT, YENEEA. V lost 1 base to trimming and J lost 13 bases; unmatched junction nucleotides: 4. CDR3 protein: CASSLGSTGPLHF. The CDR3 region has the DNA TGTGCCAGCAGCTTAGGATCGACAGGGCCCCTCCACTTT. Full variable domain (rest looked up from reference TRBV11-3 and TRBJ1-6): EAGVVQSPRYKIIEKKQPVAFWCNPISGHNTLYWYLQNLGQGPELLIRYENEEAVDDSQLPKDRFSAERLKGVDSTLKIQPAELGDSAVYLCASSLGSTGPLHFGNGTRLTVT.

This sequence joins TRBV6-5 and TRBJ2-7; 9 nucleotides line up with TRBD1. Losses at the gene ends were 9 bases for V and 5 bases for J; bases not matched to a gene: 5. The CDR3 consists of 12 residues. From germline, CDR1 is MNHEY and CDR2 SVGAGI. CDR3 sequence: CASRDRVNEQYF. The CDR3 bases are TGTGCCAGTCGGGACAGGGTAAACGAGCAGTACTTC.

V and J are TRBV15 and TRBJ1-6; D gene uncertain. The V gene lost 0 bases and the J gene lost 8 bases, with 20 bases spanning the gap. The CDR3 has 18 residues. Germline CDR1 and CDR2: LNHNV and YYDKDF (reference sequence). The DNA of the CDR3 is TGTGCCACCAGCAGAGATCATCCGACAACCGGGAGTTATTCACCCCTCCACTTT. Residues: CATSRDHPTTGSYSPLHF.

The V call is TRBV10-1, the J call TRBJ2-7; D is unresolved. Germline V lookup: CDR1 WNHNN, CDR2 SYGVQD (reference sequence). CDR3 length equals 18 residues. The V end was cut by 3 bases, the J end by 0 bases, with 21 bases between. CDR3 sequence (DNA): TGCGCCAGCAGTGACCCGCGCCGGGTGTTTCCCTACTCCTACGAGCAGTACTTC. Translated: CASSDPRRVFPYSYEQYF.

The chain links TRBV6-5 to TRBJ2-3; the match to TRBD1 covers 8 bases. Trimming removed 6 bases from V and 14 bases from J; junction bases left unmatched: 19. The CDR3 loop spans 15 amino acids. Germline values: CDR1 MNHEY, CDR2 SVGAGI. As DNA, the CDR3 is TGTGCCAGCAGAGACAGGGGCCATGGGCCGGGATTGTGGTATTTT. Amino acids: CASRDRGHGPGLWYF.

The chain couples TRBV7-2 to TRBJ1-4; D ambiguous. The V gene's germline CDR1 is SGHTA and CDR2 FQGNSA. The length of the CDR3 is 13 residues. The V end lost 6 bases, the J end lost 5 bases, and 10 bases lay between the germline ends. The CDR3 DNA follows: TGTGCCAGCAGTCAGTTCGGGAATGAAAAACTGTTTTTT. As protein: CASSQFGNEKLFF.